The 9 T cell receptor beta chains below come from one sample, sequenced in a study of cytomegalovirus exposure and HLA in healthy donors. 60 Vbeta and 13 Jbeta primers were used in PCR. Generated by immunoSEQ multiplex PCR, the TCRdb table keeps only in-frame clones and is missing some. The sample lists just over 95,000 clones, 78% seen once, with roughly 4.3% in the top ten. Sequencing was done on a sample of PBMCs. These receptors were collected from a woman aged 40 to 49 in good health and CMV-seropositive.

The genes are TRBV28 and TRBJ1-4, with 9 nucleotides matching TRBD1. V trimming: 6 bases; J trimming: 5 bases; junction bases outside the gene matches: 7. The length of the CDR3 is 15 residues. Germline CDR1 reads MDHEN; CDR2 reads SYDVKM. The CDR3 spells CASRASGTGNEKLFF. The CDR3 DNA reads as TGTGCCAGCAGAGCCTCCGGGACAGGGAATGAAAAACTGTTTTTT.

The chain uses TRBV4-1 and TRBJ1-3; D gene unclear. The CDR3 covers 13 residues. Germline V lookup: CDR1 MGHRA, CDR2 YSYEKL. V was pared by 0 bases and J by 6 bases, with 6 bases between. The CDR3 protein is CASSQDPLNTIYF. DNA for the CDR3: TGCGCCAGCAGCCAAGATCCTCTAAACACCATATATTTT.

This clone was observed a few times. This rearrangement joins TRBV27 to TRBJ2-3; the D is unclear. This CDR3 region has 13 residues. Germline assignment: CDR1 MNHEY and CDR2 SMNVEV (reference sequence). The ends were cut back, 5 bases at V and 4 bases at J, with 10 bases in the middle. CDR3 residues: CASSPLGPDTQYF. In DNA, the CDR3 is TGTGCCAGCAGTCCCCTGGGCCCAGATACGCAGTATTTT.

This clone was seen once. V is TRBV21-1 and J is TRBJ2-5; the tabulated D call, TRBD2, remains unverified against the DNA. TRBV21-1 represents a pseudogene. The CDR3 is 17 amino acids. Here the CDR3 DNA reads TGTGCCAGCAGCAAAGCGTTGGCTAGCGGGGAACAAGAGACCCAGTACTTC. This translates into CASSKALASGEQETQYF.

V gene TRBV7-9 combines with J gene TRBJ2-7; D might be TRBD2 (5 bases). With 0 bases removed from V and 6 bases from J, the gap between germline ends came to 15 bases. CDR1 is SEHNR, CDR2 FQNEAQ, per germline (reference sequence). This CDR3 spans 15 amino acids. The CDR3: CASSLAFAGRVEQYF. CDR3 nucleotides: TGTGCCAGCAGCTTAGCTTTTGCGGGCCGTGTCGAGCAGTACTTC. The whole variable domain, remainder taken from reference TRBV7-9 and TRBJ2-7, is DTGVSQNPRHKITKRGQNVTFRCDPISEHNRLYWYRQTLGQGPEFLTYFQNEAQLEKSRLLSDRFSAERPKGSFSTLEIQRTEQGDSAMYLCASSLAFAGRVEQYFGPGTRLTVT.

Only one count was recorded for this clone. The chain couples TRBV7-9 to TRBJ1-5; 7 bases are shared with TRBD1. Unmatched junction bases numbered 6, after V lost 4 bases and J lost 6 bases. Germline CDR1 and CDR2: SEHNR and FQNEAQ (reference sequence). The CDR3 runs to 14 residues. The chain's CDR3 is CASSSEGAGQPQHF. The CDR3, as DNA: TGTGCCAGCAGCTCAGAGGGGGCCGGTCAGCCCCAGCATTTT.

Only a few counts were recorded for this clone. Different DNA sequences within this sample yield the same CDR3. The chain couples TRBV30 to TRBJ2-3; no clear D. The CDR3 totals 12 residues. CDR1 and CDR2 from the germline V gene are GTSNPN and SVGIG (reference sequence). The V gene lost 3 bases and the J gene lost 0 bases, with 4 bases spanning the gap. The CDR3 DNA reads TGTGCCTGGAGCCTGAGCACAGATACGCAGTATTTT. This gives the protein CAWSLSTDTQYF.

This chain joins TRBV28 and TRBJ2-2; 16 positions match TRBD2. Germline assignment: CDR1 MDHEN and CDR2 SYDVKM. The CDR3 consists of 17 residues. J was trimmed by 4 bases and V by 9 bases; bases with no gene match: 8. Written as DNA, the CDR3 is TGTGCCAGTAGGGGACTAGCGGGAGGGCCTGGCACCGGGGAGCTGTTTTTT. Its translation is CASRGLAGGPGTGELFF.

V and J are TRBV15 and TRBJ2-5; 10 positions match TRBD2. V lost 0 bases, J lost 5 bases, and 9 bases stayed unmatched. Germline CDR1 is LNHNV and CDR2 is YYDKDF (reference sequence). CDR3 length: 17 amino acids. The CDR3 nucleotides are TGTGCCACCAGCAGAGATGGGGCTAGCGGGAGTTCTGAGACCCAGTACTTC. Protein: CATSRDGASGSSETQYF.